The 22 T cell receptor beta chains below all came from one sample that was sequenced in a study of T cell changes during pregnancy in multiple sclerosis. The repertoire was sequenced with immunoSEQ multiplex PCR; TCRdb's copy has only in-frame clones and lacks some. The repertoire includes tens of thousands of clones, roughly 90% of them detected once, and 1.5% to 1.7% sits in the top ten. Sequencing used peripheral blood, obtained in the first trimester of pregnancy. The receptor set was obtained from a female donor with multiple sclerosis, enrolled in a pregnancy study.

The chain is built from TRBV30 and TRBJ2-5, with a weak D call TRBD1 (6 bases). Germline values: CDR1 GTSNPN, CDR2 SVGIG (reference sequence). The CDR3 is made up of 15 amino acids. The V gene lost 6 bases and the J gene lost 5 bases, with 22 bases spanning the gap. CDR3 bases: TGTGCCTGTGACATCGTCGAACAGGGATGGGAGACCCAGTACTTC. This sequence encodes CACDIVEQGWETQYF. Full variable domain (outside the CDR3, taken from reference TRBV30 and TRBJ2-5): SQTIHQWPATLVQPVGSPLSLECTVEGTSNPNLYWYRQAAGRGLQLLFYSVGIGQISSEVPQNLSASRPQDRQFILSSKKLLLSDSGFYLCACDIVEQGWETQYFGPGTRLLVL.

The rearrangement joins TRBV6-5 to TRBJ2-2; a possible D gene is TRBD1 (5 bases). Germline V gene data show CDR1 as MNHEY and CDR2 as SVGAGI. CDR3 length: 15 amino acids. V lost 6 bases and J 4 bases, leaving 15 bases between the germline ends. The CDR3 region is CASRPLRVSTGELFF. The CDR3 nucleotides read TGTGCCAGCAGACCCCTCAGGGTCTCCACCGGGGAGCTGTTTTTT.

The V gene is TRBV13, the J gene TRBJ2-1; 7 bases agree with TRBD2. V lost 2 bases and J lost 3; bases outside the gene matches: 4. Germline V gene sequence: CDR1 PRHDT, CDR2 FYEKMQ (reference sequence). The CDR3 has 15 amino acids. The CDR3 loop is CASSLRAGVYNEQFF. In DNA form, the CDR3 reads TGTGCCAGCAGCTTACGGGCGGGAGTCTACAATGAGCAGTTCTTC.

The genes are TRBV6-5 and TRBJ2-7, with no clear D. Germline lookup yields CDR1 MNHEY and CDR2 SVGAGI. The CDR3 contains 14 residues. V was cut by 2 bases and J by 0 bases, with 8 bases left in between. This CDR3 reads CASSYTRSSYEQYF. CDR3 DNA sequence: TGTGCCAGCAGTTACACAAGGAGCTCCTACGAGCAGTACTTC.

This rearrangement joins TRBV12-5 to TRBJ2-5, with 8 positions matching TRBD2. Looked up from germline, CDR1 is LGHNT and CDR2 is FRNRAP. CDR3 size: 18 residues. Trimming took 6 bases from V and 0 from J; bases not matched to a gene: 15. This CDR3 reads CASGPGGEREPNQETQYF. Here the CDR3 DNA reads TGTGCTAGTGGCCCGGGGGGTGAGCGGGAGCCAAACCAAGAGACCCAGTACTTC.

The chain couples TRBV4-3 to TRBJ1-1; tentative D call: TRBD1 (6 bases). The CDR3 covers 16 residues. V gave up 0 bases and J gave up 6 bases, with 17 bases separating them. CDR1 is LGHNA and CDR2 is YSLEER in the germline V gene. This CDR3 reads CASSQEYDRLGPEAFF. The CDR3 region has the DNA TGCGCCAGCAGCCAAGAGTACGACAGGTTAGGACCTGAAGCTTTCTTT.

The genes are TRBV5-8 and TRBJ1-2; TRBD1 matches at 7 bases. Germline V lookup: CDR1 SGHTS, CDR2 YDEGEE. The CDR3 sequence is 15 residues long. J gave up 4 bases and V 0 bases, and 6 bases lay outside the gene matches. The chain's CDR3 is CASSLAGQNSYGYTF. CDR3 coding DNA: TGTGCCAGCAGCTTGGCGGGACAGAATTCCTATGGCTACACCTTC.

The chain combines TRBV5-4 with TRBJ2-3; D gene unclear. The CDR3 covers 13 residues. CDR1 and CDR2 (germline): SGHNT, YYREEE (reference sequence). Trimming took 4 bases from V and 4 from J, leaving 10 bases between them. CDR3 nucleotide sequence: TGTGCCAGCAGCCCCTCTAGTTCAGATACGCAGTATTTT. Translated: CASSPSSSDTQYF.

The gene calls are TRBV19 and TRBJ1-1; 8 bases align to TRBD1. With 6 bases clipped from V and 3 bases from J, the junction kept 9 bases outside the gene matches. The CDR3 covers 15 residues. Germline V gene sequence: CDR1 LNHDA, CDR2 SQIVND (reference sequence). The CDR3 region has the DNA TGTGCCAGTAGAGGTGACAGGGGACGGTACACTGAAGCTTTCTTT. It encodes CASRGDRGRYTEAFF. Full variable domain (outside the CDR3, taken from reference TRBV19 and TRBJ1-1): DGGITQSPKYLFRKEGQNVTLSCEQNLNHDAMYWYRQDPGQGLRLIYYSQIVNDFQKGDIAEGYSVSREKKESFPLTVTSAQKNPTAFYLCASRGDRGRYTEAFFGQGTRLTVV.

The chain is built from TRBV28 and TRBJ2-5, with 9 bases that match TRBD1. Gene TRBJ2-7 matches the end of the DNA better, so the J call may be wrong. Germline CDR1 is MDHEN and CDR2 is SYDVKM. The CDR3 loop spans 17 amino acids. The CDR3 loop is CASSGPGQGFSSYEQYF. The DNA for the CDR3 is TGTGCCAGCAGTGGCCCCGGACAGGGGTTTAGCTCCTACGAGCAGTACTTC.

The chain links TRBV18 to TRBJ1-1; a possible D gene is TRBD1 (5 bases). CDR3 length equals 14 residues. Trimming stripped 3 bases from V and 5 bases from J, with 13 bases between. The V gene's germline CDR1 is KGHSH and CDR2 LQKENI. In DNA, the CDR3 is TGTGCCAGCTCACCTATTGGGACTACTACTGAAGCTTTCTTT. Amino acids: CASSPIGTTTEAFF.

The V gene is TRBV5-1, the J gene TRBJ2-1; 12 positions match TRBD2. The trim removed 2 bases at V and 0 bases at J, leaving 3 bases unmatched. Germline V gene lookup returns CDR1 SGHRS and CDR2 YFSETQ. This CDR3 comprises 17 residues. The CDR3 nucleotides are TGCGCCAGCAGCTTCGGGACTAGCGGGCCCTCCTACAATGAGCAGTTCTTC. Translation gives CASSFGTSGPSYNEQFF.

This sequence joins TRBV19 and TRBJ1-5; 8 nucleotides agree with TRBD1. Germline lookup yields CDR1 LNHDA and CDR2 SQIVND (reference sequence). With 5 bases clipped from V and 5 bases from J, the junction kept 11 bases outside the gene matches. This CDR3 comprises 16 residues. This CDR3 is CASSFFRDRLHQPQHF. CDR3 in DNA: TGTGCCAGTAGTTTTTTTCGGGACAGGCTTCATCAGCCCCAGCATTTT.

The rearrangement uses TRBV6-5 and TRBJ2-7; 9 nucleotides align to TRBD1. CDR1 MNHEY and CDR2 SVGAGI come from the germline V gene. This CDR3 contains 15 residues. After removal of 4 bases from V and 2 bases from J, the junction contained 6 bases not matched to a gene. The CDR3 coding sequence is TGTGCCAGCAGTTTCATACAGGGGGCCCCCTACGAGCAGTACTTC. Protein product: CASSFIQGAPYEQYF.

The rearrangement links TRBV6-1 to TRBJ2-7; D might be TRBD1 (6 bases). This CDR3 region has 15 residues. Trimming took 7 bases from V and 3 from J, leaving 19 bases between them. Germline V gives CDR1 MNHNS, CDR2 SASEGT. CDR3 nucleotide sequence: TGTGCCAGCACCCCCGCCGAAACAGGGCACTACGAGCAGTACTTC. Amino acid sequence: CASTPAETGHYEQYF.

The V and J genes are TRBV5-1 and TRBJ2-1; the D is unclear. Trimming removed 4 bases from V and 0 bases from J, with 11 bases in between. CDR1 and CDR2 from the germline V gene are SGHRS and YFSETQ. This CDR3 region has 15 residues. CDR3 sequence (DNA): TGCGCCAGCAGCCCCCTAGGTAGCTCCTACAATGAGCAGTTCTTC. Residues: CASSPLGSSYNEQFF.

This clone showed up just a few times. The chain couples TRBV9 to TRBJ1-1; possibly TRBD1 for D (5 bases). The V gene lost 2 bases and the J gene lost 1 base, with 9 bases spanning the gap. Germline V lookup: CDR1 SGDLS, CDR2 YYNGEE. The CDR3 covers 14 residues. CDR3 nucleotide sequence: TGTGCCAGCAGCGTTACCAGGGCGAACACTGAAGCTTTCTTT. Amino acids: CASSVTRANTEAFF.

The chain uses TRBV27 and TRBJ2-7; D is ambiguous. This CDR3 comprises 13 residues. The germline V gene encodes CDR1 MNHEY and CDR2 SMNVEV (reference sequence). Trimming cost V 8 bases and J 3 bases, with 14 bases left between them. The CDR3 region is CASGYSPLYEQYF. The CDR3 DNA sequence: TGTGCCAGCGGTTACTCCCCCCTCTACGAGCAGTACTTC.

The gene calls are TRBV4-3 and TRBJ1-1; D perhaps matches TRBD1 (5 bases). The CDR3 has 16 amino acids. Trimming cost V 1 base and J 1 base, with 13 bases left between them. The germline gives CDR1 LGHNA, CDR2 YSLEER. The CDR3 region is CASSQAAGTWNTEAFF. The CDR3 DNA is TGCGCCAGCAGCCAAGCGGCGGGGACTTGGAACACTGAAGCTTTCTTT.

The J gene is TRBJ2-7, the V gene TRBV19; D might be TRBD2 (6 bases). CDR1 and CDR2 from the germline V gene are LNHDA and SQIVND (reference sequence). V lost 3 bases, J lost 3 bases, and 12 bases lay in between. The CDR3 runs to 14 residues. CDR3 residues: CASSIGTVHYEQYF. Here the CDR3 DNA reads TGTGCCAGTAGTATTGGGACTGTACACTACGAGCAGTACTTC.

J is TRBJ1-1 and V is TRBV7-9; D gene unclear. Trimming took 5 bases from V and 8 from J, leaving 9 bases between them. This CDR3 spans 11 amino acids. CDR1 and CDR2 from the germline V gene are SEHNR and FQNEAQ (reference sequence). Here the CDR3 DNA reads TGTGCCAGCAGCCTGGGCCGGGAAGCTTTCTTT. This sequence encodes CASSLGREAFF.

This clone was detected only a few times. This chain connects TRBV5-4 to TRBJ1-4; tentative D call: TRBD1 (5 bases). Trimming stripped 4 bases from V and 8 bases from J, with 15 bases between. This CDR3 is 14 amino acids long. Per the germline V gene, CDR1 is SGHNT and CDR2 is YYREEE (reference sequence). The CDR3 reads CASSQGGRGEKLFF. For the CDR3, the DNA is TGTGCCAGCAGCCAGGGAGGACGCGGGGAAAAACTGTTTTTT. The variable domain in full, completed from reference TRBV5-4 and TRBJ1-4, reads ETGVTQSPTHLIKTRGQQVTLRCSSQSGHNTVSWYQQALGQGPQFIFQYYREEENGRGNFPPRFSGLQFPNYSSELNVNALELDDSALYLCASSQGGRGEKLFFGSGTQLSVL.